These 20 T cell receptor beta chains were sequenced from one sample in a study of identical twins. Via MiXCR, TCRdb re-called the 5' RACE reads, giving one row per CDR3 protein. The sample consists of roughly 1,500,000 distinct CDR3 sequences, about 31% of them appearing once. The sample taken for sequencing was cord blood. These receptors all come from a newborn girl in good health.

This clonotype was detected a few times. The V call is TRBV29-1, the J call TRBJ2-7, with TRBD2 identical over 10 bases. Germline V gene data show CDR1 as SQVTM and CDR2 as ANQGSEA. The CDR3 is 15 amino acids. Trimming at V came to 3 bases and at J to 0 bases, leaving 5 bases not matched to a gene. CDR3 in DNA: TGCAGCGTTGAGGGGCCTAGCGGGAGCTCCTACGAGCAGTACTTC. It specifies CSVEGPSGSSYEQYF.

There are a few counts of this clonotype. V and J are TRBV20-1 and TRBJ2-7, with D perhaps TRBD1 (5 bases). V shed 0 bases and J shed 2 bases, with 14 bases lying between them. This CDR3 region has 15 residues. The germline CDR1 and CDR2 sequences are DFQATT and SNEGSKA (reference sequence). The CDR3 reads CSARDILRGPYEQYF. DNA of the CDR3: TGCAGTGCTAGAGATATTTTAAGGGGCCCCTACGAGCAGTACTTC.

This clonotype was detected only a few times. V usage is TRBV20-1 and J usage is TRBJ2-1, with 9 bases fitting TRBD2. The V gene end was trimmed by 3 bases and the J gene end by 7 bases; junction bases not matched to a gene: 7. Per the germline V gene, CDR1 is DFQATT and CDR2 is SNEGSKA (reference sequence). The CDR3 covers 14 residues. CDR3 loop: CSARGGRARNEQFF. The CDR3 DNA is TGCAGTGCTAGGGGCGGGAGGGCCAGGAATGAGCAGTTCTTC.

V and J are TRBV25-1 and TRBJ2-1, with 8 bases identical to TRBD2. TRBJ2-7 explains the end of the DNA better; the J call may be wrong. Germline V lookup: CDR1 MGHDK, CDR2 SYGVNS. This CDR3 contains 17 residues. The CDR3 DNA is TGTGCCAGCAGTGGGTCCTCGAGCGGGAGCAGGGCCTACGAGCAGTACTTC. As protein: CASSGSSSGSRAYEQYF.

Comments on this clonotype: A much larger clone lies one base from this, so it may be a read error. The chain joins TRBV27 to TRBJ2-1; D possibly matches TRBD1 or TRBD2 (5 bases each). The J call is doubtful: the DNA matches TRBJ2-7 better. Germline V gene lookup returns CDR1 MNHEY and CDR2 SMNVEV (reference sequence). The CDR3 is made up of 13 amino acids. The CDR3 is CASSPTRGNEQYF. The CDR3 nucleotides are TGTGCCAGCAGCCCTACTAGGGGCAATGAGCAGTACTTC.

The table lists this clonotype with a few counts. The chain has TRBV29-1 and TRBJ2-1; tentatively, D is TRBD1 or TRBD2 (5 bases each). The J call may be faulty, since TRBJ2-7 better matches the DNA end. The length of the CDR3 is 13 residues. From germline, CDR1 is SQVTM and CDR2 ANQGSEA. CDR3 nucleotides: TGCAGCGAGTTAGGGACCTCCTACAATGAGCAGTACTTC. Translating it yields CSELGTSYNEQYF.

This clonotype was observed a few times. The rearrangement joins TRBV20-1 to TRBJ1-5; TRBD1 is a possible D gene (6 bases). The ends were cut back, 0 bases at V and 7 bases at J, with 13 bases in the middle. Germline CDR1 and CDR2: DFQATT and SNEGSKA (reference sequence). The CDR3 consists of 14 residues. The CDR3 DNA reads TGCAGTGCTAGAGATATGGGGGGCTGGCAGCCCCAGCATTTT. This sequence encodes CSARDMGGWQPQHF.

The chain couples TRBV5-1 to TRBJ1-5; D is uncertain. V dropped 3 bases and J dropped 3 bases, with 13 bases sitting between them. Germline CDR1 is SGHRS and CDR2 is YFSETQ. This CDR3 spans 15 amino acids. The CDR3 nucleotides are TGCGCCAGCAGCTCCGGAGACGGGGACAATCAGCCCCAGCATTTT. This encodes CASSSGDGDNQPQHF.

This clonotype was seen repeatedly, ten times or more. The chain carries TRBV20-1 and TRBJ2-1, with 10 positions matching TRBD2. After removal of 6 bases from V and 0 bases from J, the junction contained 2 bases not matched to a gene. The CDR3 length is 14 residues. Germline V gene data show CDR1 as DFQATT and CDR2 as SNEGSKA (reference sequence). CDR3 sequence reads: CSAASGSSYNEQFF. In DNA form, the CDR3 reads TGCAGTGCGGCTAGCGGGAGCTCCTACAATGAGCAGTTCTTC.

The CDR3 protein is CSIQGPYGYTF. The CDR3 bases are TGCAGCATACAGGGCCCCTATGGCTACACCTTC. V is TRBV20-1 and J is TRBJ1-2; a possible D gene is TRBD1 (6 bases). Per germline, CDR1 DFQATT and CDR2 SNEGSKA (reference sequence). The CDR3 has 11 amino acids.

The chain has TRBV7-6 and TRBJ1-2; TRBD1 might be the D (6 bases). The CDR3 has 15 residues. V was pared by 5 bases and J by 3 bases, with 16 bases between. Germline assignment: CDR1 SGHVS and CDR2 FNYEAQ. The CDR3 DNA reads TGTGCCAGCAGCCTAAGGGGGGGTAGAGACTATGGCTACACCTTC. Amino acids: CASSLRGGRDYGYTF.

A note on this clonotype: A read error may be the cause here, since a much bigger clone is one base away. The chain has TRBV13 and TRBJ1-6; 7 bases fit TRBD1. The CDR3 covers 16 residues. The germline CDR1 and CDR2 sequences are PRHDT and FYEKMQ (reference sequence). The CDR3 nucleotides are TGTGCCGGCAGCTTAGGTGGGACAGAATATAATTCACCCCTCCACTTT. Translation gives CAGSLGGTEYNSPLHF.

Note on this clonotype: At one boundary the junction diverges from the germline segment, which might be a read error. This chain uses TRBV29-1 with TRBJ2-3; possibly TRBD1 or TRBD2 for D (7 bases each). Germline V gene data show CDR1 as SQVTM and CDR2 as ANQGSEA. This CDR3 is built from 14 residues. CDR3 coding DNA: TGCGGCGTCCACAGGGGAGGGAACACAGATACGCAGTATTTT. Amino acids: CGVHRGGNTDTQYF.

This clonotype has a handful of counts. The J gene is TRBJ2-2, the V gene TRBV20-1; 14 bases map to TRBD2. Trimming at V came to 1 base and at J to 10 bases, leaving 5 bases not matched to a gene. CDR1 and CDR2 (germline): DFQATT, SNEGSKA (reference sequence). This CDR3 contains 15 residues. The chain's CDR3 is CSARVTSGGVAELFF. CDR3 nucleotide sequence: TGCAGTGCTAGAGTGACTAGCGGGGGGGTAGCGGAGCTGTTTTTT.

A few counts support this clonotype. This chain uses TRBV21-1 with TRBJ1-1; TRBD1, the D gene given by the table, was not confirmed from the DNA. TRBV21-1 is classified as a pseudogene. This CDR3 contains 15 residues. The CDR3 spells CASSKATGMNTEAFF. The CDR3 DNA reads as TGTGCCAGCAGCAAAGCGACCGGGATGAACACTGAAGCTTTCTTT.

This clonotype was counted between two and nine times. The chain uses TRBV6-5 and TRBJ2-1, with D perhaps being TRBD1 or TRBD2 (6 bases each). V lost 2 bases, J lost 4 bases, and 18 bases lay in between. Germline CDR1 reads MNHEY; CDR2 reads SVGAGI. The CDR3 runs to 17 residues. Here the CDR3 DNA reads TGTGCCAGCAGTTACGGGTCGGGGGCAACTCGGTACAATGAGCAGTTCTTC. Protein: CASSYGSGATRYNEQFF.

The chain uses TRBV6-5 and TRBJ1-5; TRBD1 agrees at 8 bases. V trimming: 4 bases; J trimming: 0 bases; junction bases outside the gene matches: 17. Germline V gene sequence: CDR1 MNHEY, CDR2 SVGAGI. This CDR3 comprises 20 residues. This chain's CDR3 is CASSLRSGGQGSYSNQPQHF. DNA for the CDR3: TGTGCCAGCAGTTTACGATCCGGCGGACAGGGCTCCTATAGCAATCAGCCCCAGCATTTT.

This clonotype was found a few times. The chain couples TRBV7-9 to TRBJ1-1, with D maybe TRBD1 (6 bases). V was pared by 5 bases and J by 2 bases, with 27 bases between. The CDR3 is made up of 19 amino acids. Per germline, CDR1 SEHNR and CDR2 FQNEAQ (reference sequence). The DNA of the CDR3 is TGTGCCAGCAGCCCCCCTGTCGGGCATAGGACAGCCCAAAACACTGAAGCTTTCTTT. This sequence encodes CASSPPVGHRTAQNTEAFF.

V gene TRBV29-1 combines with J gene TRBJ1-1; D not certain. V shed 3 bases and J shed 3 bases, with 8 bases lying between them. Germline lookup yields CDR1 SQVTM and CDR2 ANQGSEA. The CDR3 contains 12 residues. The CDR3 DNA is TGCAGCGTTGACGGGGTCTACACTGAAGCTTTCTTT. It encodes CSVDGVYTEAFF.

In this sample, this clonotype turned up a few times. The CDR3 region has the DNA TGTGCCAGCAGCCAAGACTTACGGACCTTTTATGGCTACACCTTC. It is translated as CASSQDLRTFYGYTF. The chain has TRBV3-1 and TRBJ1-2; D uncertain. The germline V gene has CDR1 LGHDT and CDR2 YNNKEL (reference sequence). CDR3 length: 15 residues. The V end was cut by 0 bases, the J end by 5 bases, with 13 bases between.